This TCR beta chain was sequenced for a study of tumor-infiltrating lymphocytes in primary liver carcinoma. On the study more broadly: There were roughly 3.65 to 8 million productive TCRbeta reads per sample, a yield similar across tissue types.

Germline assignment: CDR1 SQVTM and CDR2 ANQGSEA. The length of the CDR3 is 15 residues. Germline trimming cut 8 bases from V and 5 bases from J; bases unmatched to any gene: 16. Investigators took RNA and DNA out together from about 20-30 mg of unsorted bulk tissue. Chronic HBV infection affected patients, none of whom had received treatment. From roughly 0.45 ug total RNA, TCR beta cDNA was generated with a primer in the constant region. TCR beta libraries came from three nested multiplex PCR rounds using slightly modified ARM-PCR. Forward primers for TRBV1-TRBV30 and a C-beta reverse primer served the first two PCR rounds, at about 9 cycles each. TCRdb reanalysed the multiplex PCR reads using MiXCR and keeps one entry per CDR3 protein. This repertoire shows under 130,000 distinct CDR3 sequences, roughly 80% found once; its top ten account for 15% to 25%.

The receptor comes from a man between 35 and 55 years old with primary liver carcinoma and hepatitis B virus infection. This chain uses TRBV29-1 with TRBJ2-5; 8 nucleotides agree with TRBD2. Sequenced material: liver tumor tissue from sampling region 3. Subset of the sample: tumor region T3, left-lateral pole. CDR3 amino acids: CSIRRSGSWTETQYF. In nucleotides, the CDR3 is TGCAGCATCCGGCGAAGCGGGAGTTGGACGGAGACCCAGTACTTC.